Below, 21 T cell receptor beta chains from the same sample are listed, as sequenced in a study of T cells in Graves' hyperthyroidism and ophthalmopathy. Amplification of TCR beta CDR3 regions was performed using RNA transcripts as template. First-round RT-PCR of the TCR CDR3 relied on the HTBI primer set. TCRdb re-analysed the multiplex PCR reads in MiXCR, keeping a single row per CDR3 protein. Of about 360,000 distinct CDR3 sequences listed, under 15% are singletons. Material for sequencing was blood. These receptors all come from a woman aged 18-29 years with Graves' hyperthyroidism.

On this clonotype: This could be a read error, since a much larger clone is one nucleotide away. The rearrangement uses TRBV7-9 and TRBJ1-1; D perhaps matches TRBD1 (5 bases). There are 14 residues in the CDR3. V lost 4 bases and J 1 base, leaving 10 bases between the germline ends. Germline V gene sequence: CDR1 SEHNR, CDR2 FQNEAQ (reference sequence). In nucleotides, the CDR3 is TGTGCCAGCAGCTGTGGGGCAGCGAACACTGAAGCTTTCTTT. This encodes CASSCGAANTEAFF.

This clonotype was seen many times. CDR3 region: CATSRNRVSEAFF. CDR3 nucleotides: TGTGCCACCAGCAGAAACAGGGTCTCGGAAGCTTTCTTT. V usage is TRBV15 and J usage is TRBJ1-1, with TRBD1 as a possible D gene (6 bases). The CDR3 loop spans 13 amino acids. Trimming took off 2 bases at V and 8 bases at J, with 12 bases between the two ends. From germline, CDR1 is LNHNV and CDR2 YYDKDF (reference sequence).

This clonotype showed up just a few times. CDR3 in DNA: TGTGCCAGCAGCAAACCGGGACTAGCGACTTACGAGCAGTACTTC. Amino acid sequence: CASSKPGLATYEQYF. The chain has TRBV7-2 and TRBJ2-7; TRBD2 aligns across 10 bases. The germline gives CDR1 SGHTA, CDR2 FQGNSA. The length of the CDR3 is 15 residues. After removal of 5 bases from V and 4 bases from J, the junction contained 8 bases not matched to a gene.

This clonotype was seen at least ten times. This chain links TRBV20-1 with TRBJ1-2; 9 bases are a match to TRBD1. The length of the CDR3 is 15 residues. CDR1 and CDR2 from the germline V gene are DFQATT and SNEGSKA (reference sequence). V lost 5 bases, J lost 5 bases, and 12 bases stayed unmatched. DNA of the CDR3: TGCAGTGCTGTCCATACGGGACAGGGACCTTATGGCTACACCTTC. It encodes CSAVHTGQGPYGYTF.

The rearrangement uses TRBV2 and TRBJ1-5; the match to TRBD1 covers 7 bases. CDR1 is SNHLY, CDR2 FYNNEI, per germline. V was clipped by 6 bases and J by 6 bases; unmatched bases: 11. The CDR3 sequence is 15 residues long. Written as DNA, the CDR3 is TGTGCCAGCAGGGATAGACAGGGTCATGGTCAGCCCCAGCATTTT. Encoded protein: CASRDRQGHGQPQHF. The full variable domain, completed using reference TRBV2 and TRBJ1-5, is EPEVTQTPSHQVTQMGQEVILRCVPISNHLYFYWYRQILGQKVEFLVSFYNNEISEKSEIFDDQFSVERPDGSNFTLKIRSTKLEDSAMYFCASRDRQGHGQPQHFGDGTRLSIL.

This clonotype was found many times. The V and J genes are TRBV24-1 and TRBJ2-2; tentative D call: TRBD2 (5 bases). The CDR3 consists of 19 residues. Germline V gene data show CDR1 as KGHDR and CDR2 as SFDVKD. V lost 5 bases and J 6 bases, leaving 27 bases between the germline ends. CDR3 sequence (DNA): TGTGCCACCAGTGCCGGGAAAGGGCGGACTCGCCTTCCACCCGGGGAGCTGTTTTTT. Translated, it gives CATSAGKGRTRLPPGELFF.

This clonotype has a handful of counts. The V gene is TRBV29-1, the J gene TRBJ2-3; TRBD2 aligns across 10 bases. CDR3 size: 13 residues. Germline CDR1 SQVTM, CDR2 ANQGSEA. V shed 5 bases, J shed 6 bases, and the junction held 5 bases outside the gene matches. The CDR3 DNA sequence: TGCAGCGTTACTAGCGGGGCTACGGATACGCAGTATTTT. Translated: CSVTSGATDTQYF.

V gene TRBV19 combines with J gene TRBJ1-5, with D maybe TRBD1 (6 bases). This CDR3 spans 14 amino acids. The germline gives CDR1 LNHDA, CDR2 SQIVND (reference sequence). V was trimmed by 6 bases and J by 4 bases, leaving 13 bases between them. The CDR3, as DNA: TGTGCCAGTAGCCGGTGGACAGAAAATCAGCCCCAGCATTTT. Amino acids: CASSRWTENQPQHF.

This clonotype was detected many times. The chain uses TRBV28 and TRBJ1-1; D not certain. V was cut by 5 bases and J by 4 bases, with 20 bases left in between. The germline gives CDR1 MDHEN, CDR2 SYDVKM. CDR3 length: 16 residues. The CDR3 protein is CASSAPGSAVTTEAFF. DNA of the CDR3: TGTGCCAGCAGTGCCCCTGGCTCGGCTGTGACCACTGAAGCTTTCTTT.

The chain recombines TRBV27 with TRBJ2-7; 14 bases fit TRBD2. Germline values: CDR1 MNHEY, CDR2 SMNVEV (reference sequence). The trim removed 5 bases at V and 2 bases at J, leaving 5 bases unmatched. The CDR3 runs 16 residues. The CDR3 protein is CASSLGTSGGTYEQYF. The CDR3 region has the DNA TGTGCCAGCAGTCTCGGGACTAGCGGGGGTACCTACGAGCAGTACTTC.

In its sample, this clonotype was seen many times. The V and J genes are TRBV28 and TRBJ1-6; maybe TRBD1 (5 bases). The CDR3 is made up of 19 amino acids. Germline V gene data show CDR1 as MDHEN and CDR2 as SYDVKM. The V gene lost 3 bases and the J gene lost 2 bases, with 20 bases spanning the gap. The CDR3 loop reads CASSFQGLTADTYNSPLHF. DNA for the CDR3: TGTGCCAGCAGTTTTCAGGGCCTAACAGCCGACACCTATAATTCACCCCTCCACTTT.

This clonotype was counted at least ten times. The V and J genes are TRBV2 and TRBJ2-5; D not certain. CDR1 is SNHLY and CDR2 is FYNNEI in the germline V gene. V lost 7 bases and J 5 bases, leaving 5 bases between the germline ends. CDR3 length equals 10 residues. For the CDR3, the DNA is TGTGCCAGCAAATACGAGACCCAGTACTTC. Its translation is CASKYETQYF.

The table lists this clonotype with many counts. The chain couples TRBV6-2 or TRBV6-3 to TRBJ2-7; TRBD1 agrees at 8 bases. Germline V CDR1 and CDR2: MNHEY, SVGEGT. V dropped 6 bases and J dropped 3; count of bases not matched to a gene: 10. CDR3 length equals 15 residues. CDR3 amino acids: CASSIRPGQDYEQYF. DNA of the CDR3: TGTGCCAGCAGCATTCGACCGGGACAGGACTACGAGCAGTACTTC.

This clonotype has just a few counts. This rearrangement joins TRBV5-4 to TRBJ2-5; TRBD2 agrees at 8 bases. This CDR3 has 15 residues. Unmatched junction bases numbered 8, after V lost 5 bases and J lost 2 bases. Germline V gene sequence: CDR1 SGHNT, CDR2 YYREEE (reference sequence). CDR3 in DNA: TGTGCCAGCAGGGGGGGGGCGGGGGGACAAGAGACCCAGTACTTC. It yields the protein CASRGGAGGQETQYF. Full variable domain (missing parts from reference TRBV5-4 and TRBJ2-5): ETGVTQSPTHLIKTRGQQVTLRCSSQSGHNTVSWYQQALGQGPQFIFQYYREEENGRGNFPPRFSGLQFPNYSSELNVNALELDDSALYLCASRGGAGGQETQYFGPGTRLLVL.

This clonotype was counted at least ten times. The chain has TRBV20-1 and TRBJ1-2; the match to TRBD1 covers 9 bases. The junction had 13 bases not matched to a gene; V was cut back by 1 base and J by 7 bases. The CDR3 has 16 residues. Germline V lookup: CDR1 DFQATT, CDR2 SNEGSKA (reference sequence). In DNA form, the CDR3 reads TGCAGTGCTAGAGCGGGACAGGGTATCTTTCGGGGTGGCTACACCTTC. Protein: CSARAGQGIFRGGYTF.

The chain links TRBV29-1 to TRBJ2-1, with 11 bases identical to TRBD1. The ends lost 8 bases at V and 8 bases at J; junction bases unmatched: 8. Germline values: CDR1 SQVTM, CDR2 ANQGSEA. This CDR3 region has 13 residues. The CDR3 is CSLGTGGGHEQFF. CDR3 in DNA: TGCAGCCTGGGGACAGGGGGGGGCCATGAGCAGTTCTTC.

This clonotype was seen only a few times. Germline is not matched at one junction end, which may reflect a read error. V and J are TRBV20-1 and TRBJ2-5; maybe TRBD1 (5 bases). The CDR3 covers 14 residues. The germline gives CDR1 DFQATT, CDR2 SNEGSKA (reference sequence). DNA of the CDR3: TGCAGTGCTGGAGACCAGTGGACACAAGAGACCCAGTACTTC. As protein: CSAGDQWTQETQYF.

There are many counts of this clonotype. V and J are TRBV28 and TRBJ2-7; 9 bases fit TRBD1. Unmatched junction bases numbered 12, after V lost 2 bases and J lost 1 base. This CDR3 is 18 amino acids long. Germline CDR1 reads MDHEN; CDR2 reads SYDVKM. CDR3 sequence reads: CASSLNTGGRGNSYEQYF. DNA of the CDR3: TGTGCCAGCAGTTTAAATACAGGGGGCCGGGGGAATTCCTACGAGCAGTACTTC. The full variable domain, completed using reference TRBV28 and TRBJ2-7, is DVKVTQSSRYLVKRTGEKVFLECVQDMDHENMFWYRQDPGLGLRLIYFSYDVKMKEKGDIPEGYSVSREKKERFSLILESASTNQTSMYLCASSLNTGGRGNSYEQYFGPGTRLTVT.

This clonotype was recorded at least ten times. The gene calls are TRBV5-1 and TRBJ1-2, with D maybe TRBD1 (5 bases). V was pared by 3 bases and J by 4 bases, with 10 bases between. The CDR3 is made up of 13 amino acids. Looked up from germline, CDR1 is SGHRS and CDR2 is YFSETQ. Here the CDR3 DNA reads TGCGCCAGCAGCTCGGGGGAGCGCTATGGCTACACCTTC. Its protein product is CASSSGERYGYTF.

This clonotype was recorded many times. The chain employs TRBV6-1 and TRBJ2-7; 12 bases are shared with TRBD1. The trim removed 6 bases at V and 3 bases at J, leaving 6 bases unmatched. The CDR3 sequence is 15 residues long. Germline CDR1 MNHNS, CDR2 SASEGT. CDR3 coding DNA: TGTGCCAGCAGCAAGGGGACAGGGGGCATCTACGAGCAGTACTTC. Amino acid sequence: CASSKGTGGIYEQYF.

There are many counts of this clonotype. The CDR3 bases are TGTGCCAGCAGCGCCGGCTGGGTTTCTAACTATGGCTACACCTTC. As protein: CASSAGWVSNYGYTF. The chain links TRBV3-1 to TRBJ1-2; D is unclear. Germline V gene data show CDR1 as LGHDT and CDR2 as YNNKEL (reference sequence). CDR3 length: 15 amino acids. V lost 5 bases, J lost 0 bases, and 13 bases lay in between.